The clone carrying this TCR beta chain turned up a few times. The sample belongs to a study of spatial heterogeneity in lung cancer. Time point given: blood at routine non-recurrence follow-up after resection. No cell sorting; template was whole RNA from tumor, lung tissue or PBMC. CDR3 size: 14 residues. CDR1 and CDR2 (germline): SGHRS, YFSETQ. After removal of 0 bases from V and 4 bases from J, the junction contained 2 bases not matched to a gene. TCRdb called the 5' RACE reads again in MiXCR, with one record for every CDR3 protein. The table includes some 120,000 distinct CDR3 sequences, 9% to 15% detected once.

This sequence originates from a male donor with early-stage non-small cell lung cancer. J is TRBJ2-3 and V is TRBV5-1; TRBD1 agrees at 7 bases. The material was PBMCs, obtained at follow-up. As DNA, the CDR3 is TGCGCCAGCAGCTTGGAACAGGGGTCAGATACGCAGTATTTT. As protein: CASSLEQGSDTQYF.